This section outlines one T cell receptor beta chain sequence together with its context. Its specificity is unknown. CDR1 and CDR2 from the germline V gene are SGHKS and YYEKEE (reference sequence). The CDR3 consists of 15 residues. V was trimmed by 1 base and J by 0 bases, leaving 10 bases between them. This specimen belongs to a study of cytomegalovirus exposure and HLA in healthy donors. Notes on the study in general: The study found most TCR sequences rare, yet found some public TCRs in many donors.

The donors were in the approximately 120-subject validation cohort; that cohort was separate from the roughly 730-subject first cohort. TCRdb's copy holds only in-frame clones and misses some; the assay was immunoSEQ multiplex PCR. The data contain around 65,000 clones, 80% to 95% of them seen just once; the ten biggest clones take up roughly 5%. Specimen: PBMCs. The chain combines TRBV5-5 with TRBJ1-2; tentative D call: TRBD1 (5 bases). The source is a young man in good health and CMV-seropositive. The CDR3 sequence: CASSLQGGTNYGYTF. The CDR3 DNA reads as TGTGCCAGCAGCTTGCAGGGAGGTACTAACTATGGCTACACCTTC.